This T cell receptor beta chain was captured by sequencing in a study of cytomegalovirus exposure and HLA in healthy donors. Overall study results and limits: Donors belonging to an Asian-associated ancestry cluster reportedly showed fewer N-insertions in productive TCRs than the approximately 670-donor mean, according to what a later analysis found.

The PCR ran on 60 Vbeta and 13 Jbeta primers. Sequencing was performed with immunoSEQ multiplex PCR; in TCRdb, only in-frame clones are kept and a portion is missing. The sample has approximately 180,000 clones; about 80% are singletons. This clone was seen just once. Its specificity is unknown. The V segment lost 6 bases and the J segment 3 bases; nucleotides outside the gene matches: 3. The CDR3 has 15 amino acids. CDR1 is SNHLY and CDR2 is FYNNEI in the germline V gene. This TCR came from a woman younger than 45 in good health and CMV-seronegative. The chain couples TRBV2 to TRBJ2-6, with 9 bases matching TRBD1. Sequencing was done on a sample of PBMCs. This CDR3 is CASRQGAVGANVLTF. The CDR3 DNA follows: TGTGCCAGCAGACAGGGGGCTGTTGGGGCCAACGTCCTGACTTTC.